The following is a T cell receptor beta chain sequence with its context. The antigen is unknown. The sample belongs to a study of vaccination effects on CD4 cells after COVID-19. Study information: Sampling occurred a median 72 days post second dose, range 14 to 241. Study-level results: Whether induced by infection or by vaccine, clones showed marked clonal contraction late after vaccination.

Before any sequencing was done, the ViraFEST assay used viral peptide pools to expand antigen-specific CD4+ T cells. Culturing for around ten days preceded CD4+ T cell isolation. This person caught SARS-CoV-2 sometime from March to December 2020, and PCR testing confirmed the infection. Either the BNT162b2 or mRNA-1273 vaccine was given to participants in two doses. Half the medium was swapped for IL-2 medium on days 3 and 7. The germline V gene encodes CDR1 LGHNA and CDR2 YSLEER. This CDR3 has 15 residues. V lost 4 bases, J lost 5 bases, and 17 bases lay in between. The method was immunoSEQ multiplex PCR; TCRdb's version includes in-frame clones alone and lacks a portion of them. The sample gives about 18,000 clones, around 76% of which show up once; approximately 21% is in the top ten.

The TCR was taken from a human donor who had a prior SARS-CoV-2 infection. The sequences come from CD4+ T cells from PBMCs cultured with SARS-CoV-2 spike peptides, collected after COVID-19 vaccination. This chain connects TRBV4-3 to TRBJ2-5; tentative D call: TRBD1 (8 bases). CDR3 DNA sequence: TGCGCCAGCAGCCTCGCAGGACAGGGAGGGGAGACCCAGTACTTC. It translates to CASSLAGQGGETQYF.